This entry features one T cell receptor beta chain sequence. What it binds is not known. A second PCR, run for roughly 7 to 11 cycles, used a sample-barcoded 5' primer plus a J-beta primer mix. TCRdb re-derived calls from the 5' RACE reads in MiXCR, one entry per CDR3 protein. This table holds about 570,000 distinct CDR3 sequences, approximately 27% found once. CDR1 is PRHDT, CDR2 FYEKMQ, per germline (reference sequence). This CDR3 has 13 residues. The data originate from a study of blood T cells in healthy people across ages. Regarding the study as a whole: With unsorted PBMCs, a conclusive comparison of naive versus antigen-experienced cells was not possible. In the absence of known donor CMV status, changes in expanded clonotypes were possibly confounded.

The sequence was obtained from a woman between 65 and 79 years old in good health. The V call is TRBV13, the J call TRBJ2-5; possibly TRBD2 for D (5 bases). The DNA matches TRBJ2-7 better at its end, which makes the J call doubtful. The sequenced sample consisted of blood. This CDR3 is CASSLGVGNEQYF. CDR3 nucleotides: TGTGCCAGCAGCCTCGGGGTAGGGAACGAGCAGTACTTC.